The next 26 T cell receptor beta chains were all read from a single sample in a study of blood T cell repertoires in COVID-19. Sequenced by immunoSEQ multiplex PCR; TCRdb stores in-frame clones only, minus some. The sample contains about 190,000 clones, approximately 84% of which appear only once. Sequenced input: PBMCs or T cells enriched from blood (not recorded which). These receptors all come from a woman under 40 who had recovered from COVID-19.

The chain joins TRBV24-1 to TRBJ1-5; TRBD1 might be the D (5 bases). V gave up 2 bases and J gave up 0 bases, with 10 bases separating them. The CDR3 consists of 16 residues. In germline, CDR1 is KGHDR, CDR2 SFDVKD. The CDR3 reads CATSDSGRSSNQPQHF. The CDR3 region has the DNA TGTGCCACCAGTGATTCAGGGCGTTCTAGCAATCAGCCCCAGCATTTT.

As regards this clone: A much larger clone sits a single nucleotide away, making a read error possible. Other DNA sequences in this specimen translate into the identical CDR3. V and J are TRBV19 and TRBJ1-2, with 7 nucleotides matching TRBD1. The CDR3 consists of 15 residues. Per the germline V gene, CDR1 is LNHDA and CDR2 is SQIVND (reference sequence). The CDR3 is CASTFVGGGADRYTF. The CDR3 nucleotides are TGTGCTAGTACCTTCGTTGGAGGGGGCGCCGATCGCTACACCTTC.

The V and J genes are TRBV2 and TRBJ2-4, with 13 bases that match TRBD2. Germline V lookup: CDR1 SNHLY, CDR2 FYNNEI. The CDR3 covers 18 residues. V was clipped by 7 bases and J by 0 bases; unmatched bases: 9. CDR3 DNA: TGTGCCAGCACCCGACTAGCGGGGGGATATCTAGCCAAAAACATTCAGTACTTC. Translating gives CASTRLAGGYLAKNIQYF. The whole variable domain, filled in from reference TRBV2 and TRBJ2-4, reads EPEVTQTPSHQVTQMGQEVILRCVPISNHLYFYWYRQILGQKVEFLVSFYNNEISEKSEIFDDQFSVERPDGSNFTLKIRSTKLEDSAMYFCASTRLAGGYLAKNIQYFGAGTRLSVL.

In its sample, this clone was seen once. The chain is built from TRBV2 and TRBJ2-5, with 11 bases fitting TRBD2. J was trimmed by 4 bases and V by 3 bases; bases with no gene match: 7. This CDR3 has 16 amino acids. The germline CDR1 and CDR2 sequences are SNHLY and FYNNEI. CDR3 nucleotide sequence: TGTGCCAGCAGTGAGTCCCTAGCGGGAGGTGGAGAGACCCAGTACTTC. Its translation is CASSESLAGGGETQYF.

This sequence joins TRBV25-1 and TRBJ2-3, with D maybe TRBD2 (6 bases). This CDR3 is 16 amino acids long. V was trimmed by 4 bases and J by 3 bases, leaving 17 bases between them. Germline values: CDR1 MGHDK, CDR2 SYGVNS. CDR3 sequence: CASSAPGGPATDTQYF. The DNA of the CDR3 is TGTGCCAGCAGTGCCCCCGGGGGACCGGCAACAGATACGCAGTATTTT.

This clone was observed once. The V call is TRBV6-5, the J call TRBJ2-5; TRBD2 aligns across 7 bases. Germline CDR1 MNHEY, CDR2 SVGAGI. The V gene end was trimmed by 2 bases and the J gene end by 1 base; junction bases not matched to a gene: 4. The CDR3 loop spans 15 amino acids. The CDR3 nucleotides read TGTGCCAGCAGTTACCCGGCTAGCGGCCAAGAGACCCAGTACTTC. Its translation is CASSYPASGQETQYF.

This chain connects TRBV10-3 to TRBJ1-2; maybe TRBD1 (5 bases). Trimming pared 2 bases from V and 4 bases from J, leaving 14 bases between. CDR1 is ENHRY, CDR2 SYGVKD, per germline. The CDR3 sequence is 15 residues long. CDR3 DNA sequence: TGTGCCATCAGTGAGAAGCGGGGCTCTACCTATGGCTACACCTTC. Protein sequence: CAISEKRGSTYGYTF.

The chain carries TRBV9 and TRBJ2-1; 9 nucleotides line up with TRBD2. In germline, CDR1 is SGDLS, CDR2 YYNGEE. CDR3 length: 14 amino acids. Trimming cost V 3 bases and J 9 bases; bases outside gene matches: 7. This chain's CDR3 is CASSGGRAPGEQFF. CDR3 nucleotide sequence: TGTGCCAGCAGCGGCGGGAGGGCCCCGGGTGAGCAGTTCTTC. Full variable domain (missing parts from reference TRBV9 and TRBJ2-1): DSGVTQTPKHLITATGQRVTLRCSPRSGDLSVYWYQQSLDQGLQFLIQYYNGEERAKGNILERFSAQQFPDLHSELNLSSLELGDSALYFCASSGGRAPGEQFFGPGTRLTVL.

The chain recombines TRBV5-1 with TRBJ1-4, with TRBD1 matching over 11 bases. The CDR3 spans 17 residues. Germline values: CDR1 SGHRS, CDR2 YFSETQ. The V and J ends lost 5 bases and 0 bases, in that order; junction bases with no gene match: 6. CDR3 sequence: CASRRGQGGPTNEKLFF. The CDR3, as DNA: TGCGCCAGCAGGAGGGGACAGGGGGGCCCAACTAATGAAAAACTGTTTTTT. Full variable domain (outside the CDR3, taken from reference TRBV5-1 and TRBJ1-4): KAGVTQTPRYLIKTRGQQVTLSCSPISGHRSVSWYQQTPGQGLQFLFEYFSETQRNKGNFPGRFSGRQFSNSRSEMNVSTLELGDSALYLCASRRGQGGPTNEKLFFGSGTQLSVL.

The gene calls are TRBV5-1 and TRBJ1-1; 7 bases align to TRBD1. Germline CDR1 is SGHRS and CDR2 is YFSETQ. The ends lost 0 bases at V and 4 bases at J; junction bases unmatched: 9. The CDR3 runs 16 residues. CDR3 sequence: CASSLAGYRGGTEAFF. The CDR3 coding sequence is TGCGCCAGCAGCTTGGCCGGATACAGGGGAGGCACTGAAGCTTTCTTT.

The CDR3 spells CASSPGGINEKLFF. CDR3 in DNA: TGCGCCAGCAGCCCAGGAGGGATTAATGAAAAACTGTTTTTT. The rearrangement uses TRBV5-1 and TRBJ1-4; D is ambiguous. CDR1 SGHRS and CDR2 YFSETQ come from the germline V gene. This CDR3 spans 14 amino acids. V lost 4 bases to trimming and J lost 4 bases, with 11 bases between them.

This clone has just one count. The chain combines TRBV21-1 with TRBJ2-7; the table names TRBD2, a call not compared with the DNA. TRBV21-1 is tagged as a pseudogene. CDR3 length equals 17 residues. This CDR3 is CASSKARLGLAFYEQYF. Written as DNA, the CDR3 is TGTGCCAGCAGCAAAGCGCGGCTGGGTCTGGCCTTTTACGAGCAGTACTTC.

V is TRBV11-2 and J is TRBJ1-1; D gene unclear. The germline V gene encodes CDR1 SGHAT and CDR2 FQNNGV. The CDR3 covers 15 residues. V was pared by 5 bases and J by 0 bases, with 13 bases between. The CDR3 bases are TGTGCCAGCAGCACCCGGACGGGGATGAACACTGAAGCTTTCTTT. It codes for CASSTRTGMNTEAFF.

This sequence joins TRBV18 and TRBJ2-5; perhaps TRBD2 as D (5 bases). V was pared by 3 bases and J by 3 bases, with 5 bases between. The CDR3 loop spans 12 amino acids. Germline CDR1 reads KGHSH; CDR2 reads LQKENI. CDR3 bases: TGTGCCAGCTCACCGGAGGAAGAGACCCAGTACTTC. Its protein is CASSPEEETQYF.

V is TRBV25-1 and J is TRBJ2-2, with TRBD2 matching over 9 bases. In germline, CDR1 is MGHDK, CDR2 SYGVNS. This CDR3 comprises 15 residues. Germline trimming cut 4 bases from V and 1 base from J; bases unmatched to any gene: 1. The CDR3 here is CASSGSGGNTGELFF. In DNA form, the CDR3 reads TGTGCCAGCAGTGGTAGCGGGGGGAACACCGGGGAGCTGTTTTTT.

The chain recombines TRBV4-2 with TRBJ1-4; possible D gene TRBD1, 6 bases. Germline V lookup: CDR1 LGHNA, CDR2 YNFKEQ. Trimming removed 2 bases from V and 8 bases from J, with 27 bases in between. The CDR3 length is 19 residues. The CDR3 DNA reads TGTGCCAGCAGCCAACCACAGGGTACAGGGATTCTTCGGGGCGAAAAACTGTTTTTT. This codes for CASSQPQGTGILRGEKLFF.

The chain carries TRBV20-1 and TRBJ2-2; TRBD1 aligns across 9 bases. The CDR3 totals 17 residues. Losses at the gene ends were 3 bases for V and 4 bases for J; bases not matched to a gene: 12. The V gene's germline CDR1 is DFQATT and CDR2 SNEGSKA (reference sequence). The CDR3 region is CSASRSWWDRVTGELFF. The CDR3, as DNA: TGCAGTGCTAGTAGGTCTTGGTGGGACAGGGTCACCGGGGAGCTGTTTTTT.

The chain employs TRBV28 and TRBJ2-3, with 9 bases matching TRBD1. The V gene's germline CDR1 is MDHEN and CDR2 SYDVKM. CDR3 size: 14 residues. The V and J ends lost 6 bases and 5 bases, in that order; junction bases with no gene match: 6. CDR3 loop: CASRRDRERDTQYF. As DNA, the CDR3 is TGTGCCAGCAGAAGGGACAGGGAAAGAGATACGCAGTATTTT.

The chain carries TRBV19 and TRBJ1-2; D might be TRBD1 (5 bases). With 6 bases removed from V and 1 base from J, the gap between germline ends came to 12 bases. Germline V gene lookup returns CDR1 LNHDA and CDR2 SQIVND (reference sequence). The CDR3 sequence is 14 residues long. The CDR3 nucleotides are TGTGCCAGTAGGTCCACAGGTGTTAACTATGGCTACACCTTC. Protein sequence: CASRSTGVNYGYTF. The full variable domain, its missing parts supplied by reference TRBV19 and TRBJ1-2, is DGGITQSPKYLFRKEGQNVTLSCEQNLNHDAMYWYRQDPGQGLRLIYYSQIVNDFQKGDIAEGYSVSREKKESFPLTVTSAQKNPTAFYLCASRSTGVNYGYTFGSGTRLTVV.

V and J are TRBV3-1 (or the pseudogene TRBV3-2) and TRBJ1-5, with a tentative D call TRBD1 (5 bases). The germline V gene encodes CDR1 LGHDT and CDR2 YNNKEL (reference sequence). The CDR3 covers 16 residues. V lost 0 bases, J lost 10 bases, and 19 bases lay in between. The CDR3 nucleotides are TGTGCCAGCAGCCAAGATCCCGTTCCGGGGGATTTACCCCAGCATTTT. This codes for CASSQDPVPGDLPQHF.

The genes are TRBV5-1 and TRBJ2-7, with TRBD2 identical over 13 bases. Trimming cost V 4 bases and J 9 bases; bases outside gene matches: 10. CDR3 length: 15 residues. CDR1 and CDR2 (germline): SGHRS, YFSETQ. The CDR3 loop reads CASSLTGTSGERQYV. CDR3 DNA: TGCGCCAGCAGCCTCACCGGGACTAGCGGGGAGAGGCAGTACGTC.

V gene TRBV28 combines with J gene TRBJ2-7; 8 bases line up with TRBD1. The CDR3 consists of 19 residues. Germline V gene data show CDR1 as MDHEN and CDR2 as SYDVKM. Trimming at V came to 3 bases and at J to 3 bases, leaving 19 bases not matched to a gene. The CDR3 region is CASSLGQLKPGGKRYEQYF. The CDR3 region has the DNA TGTGCCAGCAGTTTGGGACAATTGAAACCAGGGGGCAAACGCTACGAGCAGTACTTC.

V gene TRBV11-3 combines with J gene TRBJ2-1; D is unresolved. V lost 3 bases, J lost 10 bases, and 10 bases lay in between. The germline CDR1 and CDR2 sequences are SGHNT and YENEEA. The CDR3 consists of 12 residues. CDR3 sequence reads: CASSFNSHEQFF. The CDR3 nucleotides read TGTGCCAGCAGCTTCAATTCACACGAGCAGTTCTTC.

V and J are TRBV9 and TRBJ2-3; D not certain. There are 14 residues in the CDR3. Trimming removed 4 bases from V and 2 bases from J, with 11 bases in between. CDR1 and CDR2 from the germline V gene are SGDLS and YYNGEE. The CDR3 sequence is CASSYTPVTDTQYF. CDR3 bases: TGTGCCAGCAGCTATACCCCAGTCACAGATACGCAGTATTTT.

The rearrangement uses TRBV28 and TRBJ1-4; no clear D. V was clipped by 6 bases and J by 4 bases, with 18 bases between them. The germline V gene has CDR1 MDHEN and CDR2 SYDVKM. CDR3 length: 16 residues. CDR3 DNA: TGTGCCAGCAGGCCCCCTGGTAGGAGGATTAATGAAAAACTGTTTTTT. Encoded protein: CASRPPGRRINEKLFF.

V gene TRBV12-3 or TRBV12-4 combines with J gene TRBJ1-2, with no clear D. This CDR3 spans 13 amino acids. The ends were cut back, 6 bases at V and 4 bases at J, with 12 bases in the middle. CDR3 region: CASSLGNAYGYTF. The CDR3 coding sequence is TGTGCCAGCAGCCTTGGCAACGCCTATGGCTACACCTTC.